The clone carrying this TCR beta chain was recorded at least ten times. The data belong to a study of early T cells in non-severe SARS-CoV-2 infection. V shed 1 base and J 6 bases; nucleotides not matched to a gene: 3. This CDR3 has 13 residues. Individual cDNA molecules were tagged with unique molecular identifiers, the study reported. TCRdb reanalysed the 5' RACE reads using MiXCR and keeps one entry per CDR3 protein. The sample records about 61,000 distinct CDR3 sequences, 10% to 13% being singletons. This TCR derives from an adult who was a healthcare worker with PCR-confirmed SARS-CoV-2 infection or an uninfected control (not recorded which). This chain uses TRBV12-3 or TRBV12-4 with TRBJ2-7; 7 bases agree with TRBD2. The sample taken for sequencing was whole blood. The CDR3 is CASSLGSGAEQYF. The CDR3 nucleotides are TGTGCCAGCAGTTTAGGGAGCGGGGCCGAGCAGTACTTC.